One and the same sample provided the 26 T cell receptor beta chains below, sequenced in a study of response to subunit inactivated influenza vaccine. From the RT-PCR reads, TCRdb called clonotypes with MiXCR, one entry per CDR3 protein. The table has 490,000 or so distinct CDR3 sequences, around 8% seen once; the top ten hold 10% to 15%. The specimen comprised PBMCs from blood, sampled less than 25 months after vaccination. The source of these receptors is a man between 50 and 69 years old who received an inactivated influenza vaccine.

This clonotype has only a few counts. The chain combines TRBV5-1 with TRBJ2-3, with TRBD1 matching over 10 bases. Germline V gene data show CDR1 as SGHRS and CDR2 as YFSETQ. CDR3 size: 16 residues. V lost 4 bases and J lost 0; bases outside the gene matches: 5. The CDR3 nucleotides read TGCGCCAGCAGCCCCCTGGACAGGGGGAGCACAGATACGCAGTATTTT. As protein: CASSPLDRGSTDTQYF.

This clonotype was recorded a few times. The chain is built from TRBV28 and TRBJ2-1, with D perhaps TRBD1 (7 bases). CDR3 length equals 15 residues. CDR1 is MDHEN and CDR2 is SYDVKM in the germline V gene. V was clipped by 4 bases and J by 3 bases, with 13 bases between them. CDR3 DNA: TGTGCCAGCAGTTCTACCCAGGGGGGCTACAATGAGCAGTTCTTC. Amino acid sequence: CASSSTQGGYNEQFF.

This clonotype was observed many times. The V gene is TRBV9, the J gene TRBJ1-3, with a weak D call TRBD1 (5 bases). CDR3 length: 15 residues. V shed 0 bases and J shed 1 base, with 8 bases lying between them. Germline values: CDR1 SGDLS, CDR2 YYNGEE. The CDR3 DNA follows: TGTGCCAGCAGCGTAGCTAGGGGATCTGGAAACACCATATATTTT. Encoded protein: CASSVARGSGNTIYF.

This clonotype was picked up many times. V gene TRBV7-8 combines with J gene TRBJ2-7; 9 positions agree with TRBD2. V shed 0 bases, J shed 2 bases, and the junction held 2 bases outside the gene matches. The CDR3 loop spans 15 amino acids. The V gene's germline CDR1 is SGHVS and CDR2 FQNEAQ. DNA for the CDR3: TGTGCCAGCAGCTTAGCGACTAGCGGCCCCTACGAGCAGTACTTC. This codes for CASSLATSGPYEQYF.

The chain recombines TRBV7-2 with TRBJ2-2; D gene uncertain. This CDR3 comprises 15 residues. The germline CDR1 and CDR2 sequences are SGHTA and FQGNSA. Trimming left V 4 bases short and J 0 bases short, with 9 bases between. The CDR3 reads CASSWRIANTGELFF. Here the CDR3 DNA reads TGTGCCAGCAGCTGGCGGATAGCGAACACCGGGGAGCTGTTTTTT.

This clonotype was picked up many times. The chain joins TRBV28 to TRBJ1-1; D may be TRBD1 (5 bases). From germline, CDR1 is MDHEN and CDR2 SYDVKM. The CDR3 loop spans 13 amino acids. V lost 6 bases and J lost 1, with 9 bases in between. CDR3 residues: CASRRTQNTEAFF. The CDR3 region has the DNA TGTGCCAGCAGACGGACACAGAACACTGAAGCTTTCTTT.

V gene TRBV12-3 or TRBV12-4 combines with J gene TRBJ2-1; 8 positions match TRBD2. Trimming removed 6 bases from V and 7 bases from J; junction bases left unmatched: 5. This CDR3 comprises 13 residues. The CDR3 protein is CASRLAARNEQFF. CDR3 coding DNA: TGTGCCAGCAGACTAGCGGCTAGAAATGAGCAGTTCTTC.

In its sample, this clonotype was seen many times. One end of the junction does not line up with germline, which may come from a read error. The chain uses TRBV6-2 or TRBV6-3 and TRBJ2-6, with D tentatively TRBD2 (7 bases). Germline values: CDR1 MNHEY, CDR2 SVGEGT. The CDR3 extends over 19 amino acids. The CDR3 spells CASIYQRGGGPSGANVLTF. The CDR3 DNA follows: TGTGCCAGCATTTACCAAAGGGGCGGGGGCCCGTCTGGGGCCAACGTCCTGACTTTC.

This clonotype was observed at least ten times. The chain combines TRBV4-3 with TRBJ2-3, with TRBD2 matching 11 bases. Trimming took 2 bases from V and 4 from J; bases not matched to a gene: 5. The CDR3 has 16 residues. Germline V gene lookup returns CDR1 LGHNA and CDR2 YSLEER. The chain's CDR3 is CASSQIAGGPADTQYF. The DNA for the CDR3 is TGCGCCAGCAGCCAAATAGCGGGGGGGCCGGCAGATACGCAGTATTTT.

In this sample, this clonotype turned up a few times. V is TRBV5-1 and J is TRBJ2-7; TRBD2 matches at 8 bases. After removal of 4 bases from V and 3 bases from J, the junction contained 12 bases not matched to a gene. The CDR3 is 16 residues long. Germline CDR1 and CDR2: SGHRS and YFSETQ. In DNA form, the CDR3 reads TGCGCCAGCAGCCCGGAGGGTGGGACTAGTCGCTACGAGCAGTACTTC. This sequence encodes CASSPEGGTSRYEQYF.

The chain recombines TRBV20-1 with TRBJ2-1; 8 positions agree with TRBD1. Germline V gene data show CDR1 as DFQATT and CDR2 as SNEGSKA (reference sequence). The CDR3 has 12 residues. Trimming took 4 bases from V and 14 from J; bases not matched to a gene: 10. The CDR3 loop reads CSANLGQVNKFF. In DNA, the CDR3 is TGCAGTGCTAATCTGGGACAGGTGAATAAGTTCTTC.

J is TRBJ2-1 and V is TRBV7-2, with D perhaps matching TRBD1 or TRBD2 (5 bases each). The V gene's germline CDR1 is SGHTA and CDR2 FQGNSA. V dropped 2 bases and J dropped 10 bases, with 12 bases sitting between them. CDR3 size: 13 residues. This chain's CDR3 is CASSLWAGDEQFF. The CDR3 coding sequence is TGTGCCAGCAGCTTATGGGCTGGGGACGAGCAGTTCTTC.

This clonotype was seen at least ten times. J is TRBJ2-3 and V is TRBV28, with D maybe TRBD1 (5 bases). V was shortened by 5 bases and J by 4 bases, with 19 bases between the two germline ends. The CDR3 length is 16 residues. Germline V lookup: CDR1 MDHEN, CDR2 SYDVKM. In DNA, the CDR3 is TGTGCCAGCAGTAGAAAGGGATGGGGCATCCCAGATACGCAGTATTTT. It yields the protein CASSRKGWGIPDTQYF.

There are many counts of this clonotype. V usage is TRBV12-3 or TRBV12-4 and J usage is TRBJ1-3; possibly TRBD1 for D (5 bases). V lost 6 bases and J 4 bases, leaving 16 bases between the germline ends. The length of the CDR3 is 15 residues. The CDR3 reads CASRTDWGFGNTIYF. The DNA for the CDR3 is TGTGCCAGCAGAACAGACTGGGGGTTCGGAAACACCATATATTTT.

This clonotype was observed a few times. The chain employs TRBV9 and TRBJ2-7; TRBD2 matches 9 bases. V was pared by 0 bases and J by 0 bases, with 4 bases of the junction left unmatched. Per the germline V gene, CDR1 is SGDLS and CDR2 is YYNGEE. This CDR3 region has 16 residues. The DNA of the CDR3 is TGTGCCAGCAGCGTAGCGGCTAGCGGGAACTCCTACGAGCAGTACTTC. As protein: CASSVAASGNSYEQYF.

This clonotype was observed many times. The chain is built from TRBV5-1 and TRBJ2-5, with 7 bases that match TRBD1. Trimming cost V 4 bases and J 3 bases; bases outside gene matches: 3. CDR3 length: 13 amino acids. Germline lookup yields CDR1 SGHRS and CDR2 YFSETQ. CDR3 sequence reads: CASSTGTEETQYF. CDR3 coding DNA: TGCGCCAGCAGCACCGGGACAGAAGAGACCCAGTACTTC. The full variable domain, in which reference TRBV5-1 and TRBJ2-5 provide the parts outside the CDR3, is KAGVTQTPRYLIKTRGQQVTLSCSPISGHRSVSWYQQTPGQGLQFLFEYFSETQRNKGNFPGRFSGRQFSNSRSEMNVSTLELGDSALYLCASSTGTEETQYFGPGTRLLVL.

In this sample, this clonotype turned up many times. The chain uses TRBV29-1 and TRBJ1-1, with D possibly TRBD1 on 5 matching bases. The CDR3 sequence is 13 residues long. Germline V lookup: CDR1 SQVTM, CDR2 ANQGSEA. Trimming stripped 7 bases from V and 5 bases from J, with 17 bases between. CDR3 amino acids: CSGRGGGRTEAFF. The CDR3 DNA reads as TGCAGCGGGAGGGGTGGGGGGAGAACTGAAGCTTTCTTT.

The chain carries TRBV21-1 and TRBJ2-1; the D call of TRBD1 is as the table states it, not checked on the DNA. TRBV21-1 is a pseudogene. The CDR3 sequence is 16 residues long. CDR3 DNA: TGTGCCAGCAGCAAAGCTAGGGGGCGGGTGAACAATGAGCAGTTCTTC. Amino acids: CASSKARGRVNNEQFF.

In its sample, this clonotype was seen a few times. V usage is TRBV11-1 and J usage is TRBJ2-5; 7 nucleotides line up with TRBD2. Trimming took 3 bases from V and 5 from J; bases not matched to a gene: 9. The length of the CDR3 is 15 residues. The germline V gene encodes CDR1 SGHAT and CDR2 FQDESV (reference sequence). CDR3 bases: TGTGCCAGCAGCTTCACGATAGGGGAGGGCGAGACCCAGTACTTC. Translated: CASSFTIGEGETQYF.

In its sample, this clonotype was seen many times. This chain uses TRBV27 with TRBJ2-1; D remains ambiguous. The ends were cut back, 2 bases at V and 2 bases at J, with 4 bases in the middle. Germline V gives CDR1 MNHEY, CDR2 SMNVEV (reference sequence). The CDR3 consists of 13 residues. The CDR3 DNA reads TGTGCCAGCAGTTTACGCCCCTACAATGAGCAGTTCTTC. This encodes CASSLRPYNEQFF.

This rearrangement joins TRBV3-1 to TRBJ1-1, with unresolved D. Looked up from germline, CDR1 is LGHDT and CDR2 is YNNKEL (reference sequence). Trimming cost V 0 bases and J 1 base, with 9 bases left between them. The length of the CDR3 is 15 residues. As DNA, the CDR3 is TGTGCCAGCAGCCAAGAGCATTTGGGGAACACTGAAGCTTTCTTT. Translated, it gives CASSQEHLGNTEAFF. Full variable domain (remainder filled in from reference TRBV3-1 and TRBJ1-1): DTAVSQTPKYLVTQMGNDKSIKCEQNLGHDTMYWYKQDSKKFLKIMFSYNNKELIINETVPNRFSPKSPDKAHLNLHINSLELGDSAVYFCASSQEHLGNTEAFFGQGTRLTVV.

This clonotype was observed a few times. The chain recombines TRBV20-1 with TRBJ2-5; TRBD1 agrees at 9 bases. CDR1 is DFQATT and CDR2 is SNEGSKA in the germline V gene (reference sequence). V shed 3 bases and J 3 bases; nucleotides not matched to a gene: 5. The CDR3 runs 14 residues. CDR3 nucleotides: TGCAGTGCTAGTTCCGGGACAGGGAAAGAGACCCAGTACTTC. The encoded protein is CSASSGTGKETQYF.

The rearrangement uses TRBV20-1 and TRBJ2-5; 12 nucleotides match TRBD2. Germline V gene data show CDR1 as DFQATT and CDR2 as SNEGSKA (reference sequence). The junction had 10 bases not matched to a gene; V was cut back by 2 bases and J by 6 bases. The CDR3 contains 16 residues. The CDR3 DNA sequence: TGCAGTGCTAGAACTAGCGGGGGGCTGGGAATAAAGACCCAGTACTTC. It is translated as CSARTSGGLGIKTQYF.

The chain uses TRBV20-1 and TRBJ1-6, with D unclear. CDR3 size: 18 residues. V was cut by 5 bases and J by 0 bases, with 20 bases left in between. The germline V gene has CDR1 DFQATT and CDR2 SNEGSKA (reference sequence). CDR3 protein: CSAETPGPGSSYNSPLHF. The DNA for the CDR3 is TGCAGTGCTGAGACCCCTGGCCCCGGGAGCTCCTATAATTCACCCCTCCACTTT.

The table lists this clonotype with a few counts. The rearrangement joins TRBV29-1 to TRBJ1-1; possible D gene TRBD1, 5 bases. Germline CDR1 reads SQVTM; CDR2 reads ANQGSEA. This CDR3 region has 12 residues. V was cut by 4 bases and J by 6 bases, with 12 bases left in between. CDR3 region: CSVGQGVAEAFF. Here the CDR3 DNA reads TGCAGCGTTGGGCAGGGAGTGGCTGAAGCTTTCTTT.

This clonotype has a count of ten or more. The gene calls are TRBV20-1 and TRBJ1-3, with TRBD1 as a possible D gene (6 bases). Trimming cost V 5 bases and J 0 bases, with 11 bases left between them. The CDR3 consists of 14 residues. Germline V gene lookup returns CDR1 DFQATT and CDR2 SNEGSKA (reference sequence). The CDR3: CSAVRGSSGNTIYF. CDR3 DNA sequence: TGCAGTGCTGTCAGGGGCTCCTCTGGAAACACCATATATTTT.